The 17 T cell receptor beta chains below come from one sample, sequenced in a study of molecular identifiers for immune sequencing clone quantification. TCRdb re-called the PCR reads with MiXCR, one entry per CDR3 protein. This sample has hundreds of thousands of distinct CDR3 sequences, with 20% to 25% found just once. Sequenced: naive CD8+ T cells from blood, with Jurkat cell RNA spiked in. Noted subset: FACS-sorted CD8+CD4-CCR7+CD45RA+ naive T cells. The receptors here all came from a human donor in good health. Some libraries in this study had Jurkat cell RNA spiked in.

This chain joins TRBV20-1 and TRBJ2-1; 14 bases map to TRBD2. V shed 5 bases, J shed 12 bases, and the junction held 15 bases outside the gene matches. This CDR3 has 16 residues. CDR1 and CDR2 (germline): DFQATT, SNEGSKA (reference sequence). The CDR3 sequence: CSAPHVLRTSGRWQFF. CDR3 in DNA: TGCAGTGCTCCCCATGTTTTGAGGACTAGCGGGAGGTGGCAGTTCTTC.

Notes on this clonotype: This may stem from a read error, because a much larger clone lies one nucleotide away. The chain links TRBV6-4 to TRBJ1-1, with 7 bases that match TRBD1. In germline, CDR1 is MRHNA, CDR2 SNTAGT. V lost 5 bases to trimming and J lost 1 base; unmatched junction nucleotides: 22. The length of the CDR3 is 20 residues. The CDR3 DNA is TGTGCCAGCAGTTTCAACATGACTCGGGACAGCCAATCGCAGAACACTGAAGCTTTCTTT. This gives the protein CASSFNMTRDSQSQNTEAFF.

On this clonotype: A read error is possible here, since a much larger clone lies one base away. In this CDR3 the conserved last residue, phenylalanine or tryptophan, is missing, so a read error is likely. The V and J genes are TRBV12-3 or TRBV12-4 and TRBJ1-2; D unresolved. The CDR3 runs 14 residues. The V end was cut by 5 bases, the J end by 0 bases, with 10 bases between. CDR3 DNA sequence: TGTGCCAGCAGTCTGGACGGTTCTAACTATGGCTACACCTCC. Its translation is CASSLDGSNYGYTS.

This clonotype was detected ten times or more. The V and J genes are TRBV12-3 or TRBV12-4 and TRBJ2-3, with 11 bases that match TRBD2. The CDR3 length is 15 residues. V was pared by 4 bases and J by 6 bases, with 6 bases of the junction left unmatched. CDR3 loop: CASSWSSGRPDTQYF. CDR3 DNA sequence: TGTGCCAGCAGTTGGTCTAGCGGGAGGCCGGATACGCAGTATTTT.

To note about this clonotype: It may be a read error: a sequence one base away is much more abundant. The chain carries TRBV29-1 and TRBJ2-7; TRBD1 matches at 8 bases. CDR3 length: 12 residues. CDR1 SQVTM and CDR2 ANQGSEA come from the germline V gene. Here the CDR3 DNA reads TGCAGCGTTATCCCAGGGGGCAACGAGCTGTACTTC. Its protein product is CSVIPGGNELYF.

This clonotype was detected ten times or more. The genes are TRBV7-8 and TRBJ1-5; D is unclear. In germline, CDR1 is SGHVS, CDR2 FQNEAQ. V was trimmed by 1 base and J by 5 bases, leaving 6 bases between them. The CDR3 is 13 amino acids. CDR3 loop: CASSLVSHQPQHF. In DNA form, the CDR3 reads TGTGCCAGCAGCTTAGTCAGTCATCAGCCCCAGCATTTT.

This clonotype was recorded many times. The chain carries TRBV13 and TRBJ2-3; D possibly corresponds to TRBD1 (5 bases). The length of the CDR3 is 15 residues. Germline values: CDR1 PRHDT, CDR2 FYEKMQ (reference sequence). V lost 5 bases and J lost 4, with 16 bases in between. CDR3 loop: CASSRAGNLADTQYF. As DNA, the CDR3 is TGTGCCAGCAGCAGGGCAGGGAATTTGGCAGATACGCAGTATTTT.

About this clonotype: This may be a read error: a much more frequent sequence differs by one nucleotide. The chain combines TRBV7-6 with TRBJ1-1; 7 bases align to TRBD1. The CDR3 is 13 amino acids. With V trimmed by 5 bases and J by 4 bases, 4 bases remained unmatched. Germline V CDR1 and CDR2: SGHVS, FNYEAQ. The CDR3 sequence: CASSGQDGTEAFF. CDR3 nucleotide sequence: TGTGCCAGCAGCGGACAGGACGGCACTGAAGCTTTCTTT.

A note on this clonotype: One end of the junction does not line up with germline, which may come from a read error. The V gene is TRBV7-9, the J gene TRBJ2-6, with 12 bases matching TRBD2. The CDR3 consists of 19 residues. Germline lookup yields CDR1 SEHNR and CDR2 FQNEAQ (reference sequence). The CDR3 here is CAGSSTRLAGEYGANVLTF. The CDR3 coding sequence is TGTGCCGGCAGCTCCACAAGACTAGCGGGGGAGTATGGGGCCAACGTCCTGACTTTC.

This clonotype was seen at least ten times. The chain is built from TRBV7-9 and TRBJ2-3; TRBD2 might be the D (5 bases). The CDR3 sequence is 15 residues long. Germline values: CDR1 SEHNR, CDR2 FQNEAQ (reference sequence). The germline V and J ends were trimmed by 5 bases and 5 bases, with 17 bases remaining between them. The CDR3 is CASSRLGREGDTQYF. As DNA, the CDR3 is TGTGCCAGCAGCCGTTTGGGGAGAGAGGGAGATACGCAGTATTTT.

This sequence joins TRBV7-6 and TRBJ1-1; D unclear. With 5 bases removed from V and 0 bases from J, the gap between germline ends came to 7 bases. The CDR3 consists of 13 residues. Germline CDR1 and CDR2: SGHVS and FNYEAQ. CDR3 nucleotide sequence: TGTGCCAGCAGCGATGAGATGAACACTGAAGCTTTCTTT. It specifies CASSDEMNTEAFF. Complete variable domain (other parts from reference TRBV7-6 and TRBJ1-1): GAGVSQSPRYKVTKRGQDVALRCDPISGHVSLYWYRQALGQGPEFLTYFNYEAQQDKSGLPNDRFSAERPEGSISTLTIQRTEQRDSAMYRCASSDEMNTEAFFGQGTRLTVV.

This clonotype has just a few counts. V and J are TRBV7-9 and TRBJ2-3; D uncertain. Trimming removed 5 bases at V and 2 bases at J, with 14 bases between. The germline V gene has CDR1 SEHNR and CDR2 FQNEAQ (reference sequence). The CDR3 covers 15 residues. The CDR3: CASSPSIGFTDTQYF. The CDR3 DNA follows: TGTGCCAGCAGCCCCTCGATCGGGTTCACAGATACGCAGTATTTT.

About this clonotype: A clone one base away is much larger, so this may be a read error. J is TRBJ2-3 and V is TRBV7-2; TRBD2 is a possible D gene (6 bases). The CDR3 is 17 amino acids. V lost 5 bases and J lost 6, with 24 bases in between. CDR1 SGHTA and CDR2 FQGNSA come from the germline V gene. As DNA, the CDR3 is TGTGCCAGCAGCCATACCGGGAGCGGACTTGGAGGGGATACGCAGTATTTT. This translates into CASSHTGSGLGGDTQYF.

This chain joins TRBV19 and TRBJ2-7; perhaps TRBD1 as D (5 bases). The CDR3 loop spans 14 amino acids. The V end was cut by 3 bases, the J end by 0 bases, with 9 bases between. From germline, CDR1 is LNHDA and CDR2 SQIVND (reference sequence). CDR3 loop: CASSMTVYSYEQYF. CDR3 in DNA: TGTGCCAGTAGTATGACAGTCTACTCCTACGAGCAGTACTTC.

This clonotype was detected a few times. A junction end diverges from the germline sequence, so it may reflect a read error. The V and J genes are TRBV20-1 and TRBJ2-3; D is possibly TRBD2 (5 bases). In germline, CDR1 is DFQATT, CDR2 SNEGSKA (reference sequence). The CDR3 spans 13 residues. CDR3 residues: CSARDYISDTQYF. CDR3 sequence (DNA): TGCAGTGCTCGAGACTATATTTCCGATACGCAGTATTTT.

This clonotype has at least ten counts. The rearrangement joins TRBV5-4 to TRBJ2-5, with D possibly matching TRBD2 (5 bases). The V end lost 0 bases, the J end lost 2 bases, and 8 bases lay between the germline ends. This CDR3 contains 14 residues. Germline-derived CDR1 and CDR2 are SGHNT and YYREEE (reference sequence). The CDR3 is CASSLVGDQETQYF. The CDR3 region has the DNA TGTGCCAGCAGCTTGGTCGGGGATCAAGAGACCCAGTACTTC.

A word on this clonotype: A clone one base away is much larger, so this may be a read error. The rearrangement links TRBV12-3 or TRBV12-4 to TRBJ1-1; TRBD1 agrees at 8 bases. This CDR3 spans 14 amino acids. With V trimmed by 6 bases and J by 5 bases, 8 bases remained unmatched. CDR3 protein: CASRGRGRGTEAFF. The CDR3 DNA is TGTGCCAGCAGGGGCAGGGGGCGCGGGACTGAAGCTTTCTTT.